The 5 T cell receptor beta chains below were found in one sample sequenced in a study of shared clonotypes between healthy human individuals. Here immunoSEQ multiplex PCR was the method, and the copy in TCRdb shows in-frame clones only, minus some. This sample has about 530,000 clones, with 75% to 80% found just once. Source material: PBMCs. The receptors here all came from a woman aged 40-49 years in good health. Some clones in this sample may be carry-over from other donors' samples.

V gene TRBV6-5 combines with J gene TRBJ1-1; 8 nucleotides align to TRBD1. The ends lost 4 bases at V and 1 base at J; junction bases unmatched: 5. CDR1 is MNHEY and CDR2 is SVGAGI in the germline V gene. This CDR3 comprises 15 residues. The CDR3 is CASSSTGGGNTEAFF. CDR3 nucleotide sequence: TGTGCCAGCAGTTCTACAGGGGGGGGGAACACTGAAGCTTTCTTT.

This clone was detected only a few times. The chain recombines TRBV6-5 with TRBJ2-3; D is possibly TRBD2 (7 bases). The CDR3 extends over 15 amino acids. CDR1 and CDR2 (germline): MNHEY, SVGAGI. The V end was cut by 8 bases, the J end by 1 base, with 16 bases between. The CDR3 here is CASSPRGGGTDTQYF. The CDR3 DNA reads as TGTGCCAGCTCTCCGAGGGGGGGTGGCACAGATACGCAGTATTTT.

The rearrangement joins TRBV28 to TRBJ2-6, with 7 nucleotides matching TRBD2. Per germline, CDR1 MDHEN and CDR2 SYDVKM. J gave up 0 bases and V 5 bases, and 10 bases lay outside the gene matches. This CDR3 is 18 amino acids long. Here the CDR3 reads CASSPVGGAGSGANVLTF. Here the CDR3 DNA reads TGTGCCAGCAGTCCCGTGGGAGGGGCGGGCTCTGGGGCCAACGTCCTGACTTTC.

The V gene is TRBV2, the J gene TRBJ2-7; 10 nucleotides align to TRBD1. CDR3 length: 15 residues. CDR1 and CDR2 (germline): SNHLY, FYNNEI. V lost 7 bases and J lost 1; bases outside the gene matches: 7. CDR3 bases: TGTGCCAGCACTCCAGACAGGGGGCTATCCTACGAGCAGTACTTC. It specifies CASTPDRGLSYEQYF. The variable domain in full, with the rest retrieved from reference TRBV2 and TRBJ2-7, is EPEVTQTPSHQVTQMGQEVILRCVPISNHLYFYWYRQILGQKVEFLVSFYNNEISEKSEIFDDQFSVERPDGSNFTLKIRSTKLEDSAMYFCASTPDRGLSYEQYFGPGTRLTVT.

The chain uses TRBV19 and TRBJ2-2, with 11 nucleotides matching TRBD2. After removal of 4 bases from V and 7 bases from J, the junction contained 11 bases not matched to a gene. This CDR3 region has 17 residues. The germline CDR1 and CDR2 sequences are LNHDA and SQIVND (reference sequence). Written as DNA, the CDR3 is TGTGCCAGTAGTAGCGATCTACTAGCGGGAGTGATCGGGGAGCTGTTTTTT. Translated, it gives CASSSDLLAGVIGELFF.